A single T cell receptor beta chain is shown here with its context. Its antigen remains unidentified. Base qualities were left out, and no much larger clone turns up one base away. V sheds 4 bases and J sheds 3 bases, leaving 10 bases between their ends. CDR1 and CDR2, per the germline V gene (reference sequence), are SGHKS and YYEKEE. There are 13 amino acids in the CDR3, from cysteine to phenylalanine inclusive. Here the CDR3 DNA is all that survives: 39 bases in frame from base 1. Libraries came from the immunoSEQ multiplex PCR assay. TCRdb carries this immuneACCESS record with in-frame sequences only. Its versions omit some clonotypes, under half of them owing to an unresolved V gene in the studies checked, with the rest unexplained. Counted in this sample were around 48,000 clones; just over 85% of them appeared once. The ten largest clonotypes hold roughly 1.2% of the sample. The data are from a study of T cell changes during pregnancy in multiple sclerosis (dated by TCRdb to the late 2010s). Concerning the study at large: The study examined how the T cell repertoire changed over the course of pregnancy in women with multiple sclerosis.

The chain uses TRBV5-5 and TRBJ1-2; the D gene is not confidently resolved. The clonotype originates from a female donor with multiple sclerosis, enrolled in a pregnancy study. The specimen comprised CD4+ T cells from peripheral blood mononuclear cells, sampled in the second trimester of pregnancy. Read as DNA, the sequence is TGTGCCAGCAGCGGAGAGGAGTACTATGGCTACACCTTC. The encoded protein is CASSGEEYYGYTF.